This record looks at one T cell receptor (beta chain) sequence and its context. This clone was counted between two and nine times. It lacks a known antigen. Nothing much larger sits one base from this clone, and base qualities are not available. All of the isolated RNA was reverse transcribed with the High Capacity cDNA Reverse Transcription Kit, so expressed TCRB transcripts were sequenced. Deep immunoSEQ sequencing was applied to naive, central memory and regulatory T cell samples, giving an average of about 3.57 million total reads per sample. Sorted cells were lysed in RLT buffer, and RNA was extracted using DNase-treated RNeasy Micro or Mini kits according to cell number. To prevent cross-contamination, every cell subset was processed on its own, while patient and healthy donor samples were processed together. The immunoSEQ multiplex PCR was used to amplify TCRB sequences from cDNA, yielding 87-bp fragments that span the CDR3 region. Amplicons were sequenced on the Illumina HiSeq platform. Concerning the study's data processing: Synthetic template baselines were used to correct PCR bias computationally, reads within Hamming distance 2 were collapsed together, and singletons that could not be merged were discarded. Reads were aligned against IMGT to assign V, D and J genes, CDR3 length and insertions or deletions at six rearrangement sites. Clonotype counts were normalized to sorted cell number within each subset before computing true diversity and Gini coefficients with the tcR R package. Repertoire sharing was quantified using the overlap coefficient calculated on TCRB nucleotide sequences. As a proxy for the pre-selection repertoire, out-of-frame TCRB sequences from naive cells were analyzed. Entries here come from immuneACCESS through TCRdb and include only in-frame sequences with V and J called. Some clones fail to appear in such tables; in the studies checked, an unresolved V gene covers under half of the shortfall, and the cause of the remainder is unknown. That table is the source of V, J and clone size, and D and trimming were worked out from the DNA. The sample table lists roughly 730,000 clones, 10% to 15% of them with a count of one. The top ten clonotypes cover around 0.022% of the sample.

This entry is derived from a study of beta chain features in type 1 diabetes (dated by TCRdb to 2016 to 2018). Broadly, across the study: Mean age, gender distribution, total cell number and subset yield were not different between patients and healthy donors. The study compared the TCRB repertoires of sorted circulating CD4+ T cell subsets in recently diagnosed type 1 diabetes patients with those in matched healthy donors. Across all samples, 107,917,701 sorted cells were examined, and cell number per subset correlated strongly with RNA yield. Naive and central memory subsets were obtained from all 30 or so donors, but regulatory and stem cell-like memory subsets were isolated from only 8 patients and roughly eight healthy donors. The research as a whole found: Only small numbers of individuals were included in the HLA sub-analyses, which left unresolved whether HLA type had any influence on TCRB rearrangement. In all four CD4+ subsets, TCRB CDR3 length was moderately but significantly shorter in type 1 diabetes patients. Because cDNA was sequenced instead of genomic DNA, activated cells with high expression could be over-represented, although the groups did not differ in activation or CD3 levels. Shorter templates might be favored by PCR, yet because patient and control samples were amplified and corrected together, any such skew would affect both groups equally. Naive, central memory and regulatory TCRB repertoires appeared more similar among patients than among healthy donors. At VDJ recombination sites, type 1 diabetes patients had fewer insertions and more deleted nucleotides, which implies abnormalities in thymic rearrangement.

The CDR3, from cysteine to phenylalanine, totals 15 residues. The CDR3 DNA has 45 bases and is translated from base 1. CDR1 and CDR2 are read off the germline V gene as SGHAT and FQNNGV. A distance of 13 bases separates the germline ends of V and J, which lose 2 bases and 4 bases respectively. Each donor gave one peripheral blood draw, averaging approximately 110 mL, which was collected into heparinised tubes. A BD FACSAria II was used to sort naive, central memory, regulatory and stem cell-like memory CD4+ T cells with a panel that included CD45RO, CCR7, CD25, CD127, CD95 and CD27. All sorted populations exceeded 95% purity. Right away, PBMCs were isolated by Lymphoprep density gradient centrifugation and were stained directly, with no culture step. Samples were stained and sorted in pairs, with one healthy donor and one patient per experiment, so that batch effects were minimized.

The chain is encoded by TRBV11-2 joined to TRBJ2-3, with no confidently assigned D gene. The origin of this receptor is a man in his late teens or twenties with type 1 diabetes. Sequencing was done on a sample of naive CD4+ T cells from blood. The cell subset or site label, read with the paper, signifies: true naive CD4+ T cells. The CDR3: CASSLIGQAPDTQYF. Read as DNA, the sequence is TGTGCCAGCAGCTTAATCGGGCAGGCCCCAGATACGCAGTATTTT.